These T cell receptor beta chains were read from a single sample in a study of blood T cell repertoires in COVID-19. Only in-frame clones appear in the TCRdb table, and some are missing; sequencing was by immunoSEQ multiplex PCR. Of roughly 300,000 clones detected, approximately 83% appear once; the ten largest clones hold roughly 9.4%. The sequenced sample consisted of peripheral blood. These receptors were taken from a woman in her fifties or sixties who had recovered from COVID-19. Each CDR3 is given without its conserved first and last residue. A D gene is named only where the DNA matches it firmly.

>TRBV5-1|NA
ASSLFSNTEAF
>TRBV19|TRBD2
ASSIHELAGTNIQY
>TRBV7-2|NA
ASSLAQGPEAF
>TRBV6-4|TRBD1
ASRTPGTGAHNEQF
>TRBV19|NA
ASSLQGGGNTIY
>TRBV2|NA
ASASTHTDTQY
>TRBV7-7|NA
ASSLAVGGDHEQF
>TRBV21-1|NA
ASSRSDCIGSYEQY
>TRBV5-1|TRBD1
ASSPGTGALDTQY
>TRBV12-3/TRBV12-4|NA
ASSRGPETQY
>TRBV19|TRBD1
ASMTGFNYGYT
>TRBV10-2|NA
ASSVEGWVGYT
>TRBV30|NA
AWSLAGESQPQH
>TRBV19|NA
ASTPRPGYHYEQY
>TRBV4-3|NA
ASSHKWATKTTDEQF
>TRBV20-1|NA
SASWSGAF
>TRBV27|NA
ASSPNTIY
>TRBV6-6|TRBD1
ASSPGHRDRVY
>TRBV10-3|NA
AISTGLGNQPQH
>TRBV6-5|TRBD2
ASGKRESYNEQF
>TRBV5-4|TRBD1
ASSFDRVSTEAF
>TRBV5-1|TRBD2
ASSLDSGSTYEQY
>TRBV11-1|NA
ASSVNSGNTIY
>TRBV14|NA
ASSQSRNTEAF
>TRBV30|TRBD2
AWSKGTSAYEQY
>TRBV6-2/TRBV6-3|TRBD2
ASSRQKAGGTGELF
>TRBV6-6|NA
ASTPTAGHTGELF
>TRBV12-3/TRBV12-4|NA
ASSFGETQY
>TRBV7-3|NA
ASSFAEANTEAF
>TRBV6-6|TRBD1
ASSPIPGQGSSYEQY
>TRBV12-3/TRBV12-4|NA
ASSPTGQPQH
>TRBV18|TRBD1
ASSPGTGPQETQY
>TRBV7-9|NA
ASSLTGTGELF
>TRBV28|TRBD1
ASSPGQGASPLH
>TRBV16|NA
ASSQLGAEQETQY
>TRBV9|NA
ASSVGEDTQY
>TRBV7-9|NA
ASSLDGRSAEAF
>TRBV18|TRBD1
ASSSSGTGAGNTIY
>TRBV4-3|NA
ASSQGIEQGHTQY
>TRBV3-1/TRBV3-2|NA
ASSQDGFRGNYGYT